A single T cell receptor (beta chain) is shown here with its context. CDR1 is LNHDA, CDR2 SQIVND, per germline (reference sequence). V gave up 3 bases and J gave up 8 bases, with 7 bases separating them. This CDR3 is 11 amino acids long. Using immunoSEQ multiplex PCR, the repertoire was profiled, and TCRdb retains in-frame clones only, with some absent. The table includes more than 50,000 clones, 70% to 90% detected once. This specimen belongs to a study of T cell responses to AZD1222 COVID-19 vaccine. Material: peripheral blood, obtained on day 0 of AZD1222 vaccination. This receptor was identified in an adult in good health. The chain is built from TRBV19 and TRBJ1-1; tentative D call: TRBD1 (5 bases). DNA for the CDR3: TGTGCCAGTAGTATCAACAGGGAAGCTTTCTTT. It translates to CASSINREAFF.